The source of this T cell receptor (beta chain) is a study of OX40 agonist ivuxolimab in advanced cancers. Whole-study context: Patient treatment consisted of intravenous ivuxolimab administration every 2 weeks at 0.01 to 10 mg/kg. Participants averaged approximately 65 years of age (range roughly 20 to 90) and were around 80% male. Past anti-PD-1, anti-PD-L1 or anti-CTLA-4 therapy was accepted, and roughly 40% had received some.

The study sampled blood at baseline, cycle 4 day 1, and cycle 7 day 1. This table comes from immunoSEQ multiplex PCR, and its TCRdb copy is limited to in-frame clones, with some not included. The sample comprises about 82,000 clones, 83% of which are singletons, and approximately 0.85% rests with the top ten. CDR1 and CDR2 from the germline V gene are KGHSH and LQKENI. V dropped 3 bases and J dropped 0 bases, with 8 bases sitting between them. The CDR3 is 14 residues long. The rearrangement joins TRBV18 to TRBJ1-1; D may be TRBD1 (5 bases). This sequence was found in an adult with an advanced solid tumor such as melanoma, head and neck, liver or kidney cancer. This sample comprised CD4+ or CD8+ T cells sorted from blood, obtained in a trial of the OX40 agonist ivuxolimab. DNA of the CDR3: TGTGCCAGCTCACCCAGGGACTTGAACACTGAAGCTTTCTTT. Its protein is CASSPRDLNTEAFF.